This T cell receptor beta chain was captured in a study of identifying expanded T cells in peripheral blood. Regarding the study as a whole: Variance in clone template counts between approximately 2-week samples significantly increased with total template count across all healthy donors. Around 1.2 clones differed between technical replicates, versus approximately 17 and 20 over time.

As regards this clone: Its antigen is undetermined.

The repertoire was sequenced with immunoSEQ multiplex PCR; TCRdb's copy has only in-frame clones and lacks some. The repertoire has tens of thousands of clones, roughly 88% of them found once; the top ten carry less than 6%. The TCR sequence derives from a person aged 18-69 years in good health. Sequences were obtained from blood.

The CDR3 sequence is CASSEAPDGQPQHF. CDR3 sequence (DNA): TGTGCCAGCAGTGAAGCCCCCGACGGGCAGCCCCAGCATTTT. The chain joins TRBV6-1 to TRBJ1-5; D is undetermined. The CDR3 runs 14 residues. The germline V gene encodes CDR1 MNHNS and CDR2 SASEGT. The V end was cut by 0 bases, the J end by 7 bases, with 10 bases between.